This paragraph reports one T cell receptor beta chain. These data are taken from a study of Ad26.COV2.S vaccination and SARS-CoV-2 variants. The CDR3 extends over 15 amino acids. J gave up 5 bases and V 0 bases, and 4 bases lay outside the gene matches. The germline V gene encodes CDR1 KGHSH and CDR2 LQKENI. TCRdb's copy holds only in-frame clones and misses some; the assay was immunoSEQ multiplex PCR. Here the sample spans more than 40,000 clones, roughly four fifths being singletons. This chain joins TRBV18 and TRBJ1-1, with 9 positions matching TRBD1. The sample was peripheral blood, taken after recovery from COVID-19. This sequence was found in a human donor who had recovered from COVID-19. Here the CDR3 DNA reads TGTGCCAGCTCACCACCGACAGGGGGAAGTACTGAAGCTTTCTTT. Translating gives CASSPPTGGSTEAFF. The entire variable domain, with the rest obtained from reference TRBV18 and TRBJ1-1, is as follows: NAGVMQNPRHLVRRRGQEARLRCSPMKGHSHVYWYRQLPEEGLKFMVYLQKENIIDESGMPKERFSAEFPKEGPSILRIQQVVRGDSAAYFCASSPPTGGSTEAFFGQGTRLTVV.